This passage covers 10 T cell receptor beta chains from one sample sequenced in a study of CXCR3-negative and CXCR3-positive naive CD8 T cells. 5' RACE that incorporated UMI labels was used to prepare the TRB cDNA libraries. TCRdb reprocessed the 5' RACE reads; each CDR3 protein has one entry and no DNA is given. In total, the table holds some 64,000 distinct CDR3 sequences. Study results and limitations: Hydrophobicity of TRB CDR3s was greater in CXCR3-positive naive cells than in CXCR3-negative naive cells.

Antigen specificity for these receptors is unknown. The sample consisted of naive CXCR3+ CD8+ T cells from blood. Subset described: CD45RO-CCR7+CD27+CD95- naive CD8+ T cells expressing CXCR3 (TNR3+). The receptors derive from a human donor in good health. Some clones in this sample may be carry-over from other donors' samples.

CDR3 protein: CSVGGLAGVADTQYF. The rearrangement joins TRBV29-1 to TRBJ2-3; TCRdb's D call, TRBD2, is unchecked because there is no DNA. Germline CDR1 and CDR2: SQVTM and ANQGSEA. The CDR3 contains 15 residues.

The chain uses TRBV28 and TRBJ2-1; TCRdb outputs TRBD2, but without DNA this stays unchecked. The germline V gene has CDR1 MDHEN and CDR2 SYDVKM. CDR3 length: 15 amino acids. The CDR3 is CASRRAGGVYNEQFF.

The rearrangement joins TRBV6-6 to TRBJ1-5. CDR1 and CDR2 (germline): MNHNY, SVGAGI (reference sequence). This CDR3 has 13 amino acids. The chain's CDR3 is CASSYLGGQPQHF.

The chain joins TRBV28 to TRBJ2-1; the D call of TRBD1 rests on TCRdb alone, since no DNA is present to check it. There are 15 residues in the CDR3. Germline V gives CDR1 MDHEN, CDR2 SYDVKM. CDR3 sequence: CASSSAPQGGDEQFF.

The chain couples TRBV11-3 to TRBJ2-3; TCRdb calls TRBD1, which cannot be checked without DNA. CDR1 is SGHNT and CDR2 is YENEEA in the germline V gene. The CDR3 contains 15 residues. The CDR3 loop is CASSPWGLGADTQYF.

V and J are TRBV5-5 and TRBJ1-2; there is no DNA to check the TCRdb D call of TRBD1. CDR1 and CDR2 from the germline V gene are SGHKS and YYEKEE (reference sequence). This CDR3 comprises 17 residues. This CDR3 is CASSSQTRDRGNYGYTF.

CDR3 protein: CASSLEWRGHPSYEQYF. The chain is built from TRBV5-6 and TRBJ2-7; the TCRdb call, TRBD1, lacks DNA for checking. This CDR3 is built from 17 residues. The germline gives CDR1 SGHDT, CDR2 YYEEEE.

V is TRBV20-1 and J is TRBJ2-2; TCRdb designates TRBD1, a call that cannot be tested without DNA. The CDR3 is 14 amino acids. Germline V gene lookup returns CDR1 DFQATT and CDR2 SNEGSKA (reference sequence). The CDR3 reads CSATGTGDTGELFF.

This chain joins TRBV12-3 or TRBV12-4 and TRBJ2-3; absent DNA, TCRdb's TRBD2 call cannot be checked. This CDR3 has 17 amino acids. The CDR3: CASSLTPAGGPPDTQYF.

This chain uses TRBV7-9 with TRBJ2-4. The CDR3 runs 13 residues. Germline-derived CDR1 and CDR2 are SEHNR and FQNEAQ (reference sequence). The CDR3 is CASSDSTQNIQYF.